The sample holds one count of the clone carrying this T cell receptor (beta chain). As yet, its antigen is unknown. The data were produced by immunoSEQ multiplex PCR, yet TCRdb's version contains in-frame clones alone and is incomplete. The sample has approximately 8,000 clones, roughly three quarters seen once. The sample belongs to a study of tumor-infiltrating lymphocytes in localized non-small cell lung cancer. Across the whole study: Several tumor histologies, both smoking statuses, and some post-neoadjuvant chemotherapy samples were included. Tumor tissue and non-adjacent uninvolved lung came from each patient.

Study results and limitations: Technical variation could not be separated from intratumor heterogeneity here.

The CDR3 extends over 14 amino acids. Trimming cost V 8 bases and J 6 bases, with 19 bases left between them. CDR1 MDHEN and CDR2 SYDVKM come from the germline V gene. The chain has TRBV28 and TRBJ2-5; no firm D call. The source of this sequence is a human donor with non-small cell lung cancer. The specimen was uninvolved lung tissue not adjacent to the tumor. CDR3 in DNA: TGTGCCAGCGGCCTCGTCTCGGAAGGGAAGACCCAGTACTTC. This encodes CASGLVSEGKTQYF. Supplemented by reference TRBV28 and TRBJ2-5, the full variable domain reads DVKVTQSSRYLVKRTGEKVFLECVQDMDHENMFWYRQDPGLGLRLIYFSYDVKMKEKGDIPEGYSVSREKKERFSLILESASTNQTSMYLCASGLVSEGKTQYFGPGTRLLVL.